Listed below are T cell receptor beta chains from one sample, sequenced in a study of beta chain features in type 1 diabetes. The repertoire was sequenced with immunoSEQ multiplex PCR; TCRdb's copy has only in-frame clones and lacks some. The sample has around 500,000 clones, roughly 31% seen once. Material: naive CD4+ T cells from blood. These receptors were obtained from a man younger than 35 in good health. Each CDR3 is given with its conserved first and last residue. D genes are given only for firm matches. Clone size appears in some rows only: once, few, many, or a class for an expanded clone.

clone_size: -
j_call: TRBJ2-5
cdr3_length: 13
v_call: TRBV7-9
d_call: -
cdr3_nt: TGTGCCAGCAGCCCGATGGGGGGAGAGACCCAGTACTTC
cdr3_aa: CASSPMGGETQYF

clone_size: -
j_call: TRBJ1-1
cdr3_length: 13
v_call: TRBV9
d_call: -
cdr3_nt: TGTGCCAGCAGCGTAGCTGGTAACACTGAAGCTTTCTTT
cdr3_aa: CASSVAGNTEAFF

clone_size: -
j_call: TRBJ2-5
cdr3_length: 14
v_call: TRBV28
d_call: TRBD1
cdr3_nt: TGTGCCAGCAGTTACAGGGGTATTAGCGAGACCCAGTACTTC
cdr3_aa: CASSYRGISETQYF

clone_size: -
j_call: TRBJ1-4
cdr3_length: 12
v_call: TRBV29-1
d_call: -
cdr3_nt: TGCAGCGTTGGGGGAGGTGGGGAAAAACTGTTTTTT
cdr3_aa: CSVGGGGEKLFF

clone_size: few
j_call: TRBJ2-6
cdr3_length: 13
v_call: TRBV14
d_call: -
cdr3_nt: TGTGCCAGCAGCCGGGTTGGGGCCAACGTCCTGACTTTC
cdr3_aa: CASSRVGANVLTF

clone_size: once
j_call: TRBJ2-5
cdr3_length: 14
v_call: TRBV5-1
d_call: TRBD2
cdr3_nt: TGCGCCAGCAGCGAACTAGCGGGAGGGGAGACCCAGTACTTC
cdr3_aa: CASSELAGGETQYF

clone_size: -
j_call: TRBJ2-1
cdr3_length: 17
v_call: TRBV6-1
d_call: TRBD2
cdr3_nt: TGTGCCAGCAGTAAAGAGTTAGCGGGAGTGGGTTACAATGAGCAGTTCTTC
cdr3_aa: CASSKELAGVGYNEQFF

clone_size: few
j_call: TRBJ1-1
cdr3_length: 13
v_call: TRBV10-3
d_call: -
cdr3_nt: TGTGCCATCCGGGCAGGGCTCATCACTGAAGCTTTCTTT
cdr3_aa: CAIRAGLITEAFF

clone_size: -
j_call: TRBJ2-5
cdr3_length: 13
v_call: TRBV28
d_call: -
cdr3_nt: TGTGCCTCCACCCCAAGCGACCAAGAGACCCAGTACTTC
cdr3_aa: CASTPSDQETQYF

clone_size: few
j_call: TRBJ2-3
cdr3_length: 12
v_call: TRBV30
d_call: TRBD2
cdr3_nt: TGTGCCTGGGGCGGGGGGCTGGATACGCAGTATTTT
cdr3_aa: CAWGGGLDTQYF

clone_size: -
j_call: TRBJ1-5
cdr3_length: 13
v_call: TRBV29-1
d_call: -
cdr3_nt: TGCAGCGTTGGGTGGTCGGGCAATCAGCCCCAGCATTTT
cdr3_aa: CSVGWSGNQPQHF

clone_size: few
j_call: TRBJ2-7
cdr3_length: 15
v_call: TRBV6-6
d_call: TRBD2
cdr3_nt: TGTGCCAGCAGTCAAACTAGCGGGAGTAATCACGAGCAGTACTTC
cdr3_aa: CASSQTSGSNHEQYF

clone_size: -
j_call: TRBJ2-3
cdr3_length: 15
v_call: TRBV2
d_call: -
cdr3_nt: TGTGCCAGCACCGGCAGCTCATCGAAGGCAGATACGCAGTATTTT
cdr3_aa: CASTGSSSKADTQYF

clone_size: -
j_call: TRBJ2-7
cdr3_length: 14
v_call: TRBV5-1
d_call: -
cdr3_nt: TGCGCCAGCAGTCCGGGGGACCGCTCCTACGAGCAGTACTTC
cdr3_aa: CASSPGDRSYEQYF

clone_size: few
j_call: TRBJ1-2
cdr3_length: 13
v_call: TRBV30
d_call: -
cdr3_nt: TGTGCCTGGAGCCCGGGAAGGCCTTATGGCTACACCTTC
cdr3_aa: CAWSPGRPYGYTF

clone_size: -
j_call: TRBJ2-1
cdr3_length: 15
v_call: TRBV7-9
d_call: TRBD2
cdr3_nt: TGTGCCAGCAGCATACGGCTAGCGGGGGCCGATGAGCAGTTCTTC
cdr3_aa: CASSIRLAGADEQFF

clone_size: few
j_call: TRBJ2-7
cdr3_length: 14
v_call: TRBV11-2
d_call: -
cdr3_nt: TGTGCCAGCAGCTTAGGACTTGAACTGGGTGAGCAGTACTTC
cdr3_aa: CASSLGLELGEQYF

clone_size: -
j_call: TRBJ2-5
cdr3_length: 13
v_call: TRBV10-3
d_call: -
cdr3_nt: TGTGCCGTCACCTCGAGGATGGGAGAGACCCAGTACTTC
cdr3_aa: CAVTSRMGETQYF

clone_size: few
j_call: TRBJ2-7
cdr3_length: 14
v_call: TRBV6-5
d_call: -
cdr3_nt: TGTGCCAGCAGTTACCGATCTGCAGACTACGAGCAGTACTTC
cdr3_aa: CASSYRSADYEQYF

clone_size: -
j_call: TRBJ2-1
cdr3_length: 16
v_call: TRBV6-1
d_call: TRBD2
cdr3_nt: TGTGCCAGCAGTGGATTGGGTGGGAGGGATTACAATGAGCAGTTCTTC
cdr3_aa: CASSGLGGRDYNEQFF

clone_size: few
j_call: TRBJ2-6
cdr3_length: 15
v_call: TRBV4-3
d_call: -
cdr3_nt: TGCGCCAGCAGCCAAGTAAGCTCTGGGGCCAACGTCCTGACTTTC
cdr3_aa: CASSQVSSGANVLTF

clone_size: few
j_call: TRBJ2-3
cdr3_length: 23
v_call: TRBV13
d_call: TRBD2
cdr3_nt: TGTGCCAGCAGCCCAAGCCACCAGCGGTGGTCTAGCGGGAGGCTGCAGTCAGCAGATACGCAGTATTTT
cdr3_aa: CASSPSHQRWSSGRLQSADTQYF

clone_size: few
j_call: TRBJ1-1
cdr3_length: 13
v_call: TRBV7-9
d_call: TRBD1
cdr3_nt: TGTGCCAGCAGCCCGACAGGGGTAGCTGAAGCTTTCTTT
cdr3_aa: CASSPTGVAEAFF

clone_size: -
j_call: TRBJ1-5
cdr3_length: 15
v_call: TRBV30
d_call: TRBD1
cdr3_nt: TGTGCCTGGAGTGTACGGGACAGGAGCAATCAGCCCCAGCATTTT
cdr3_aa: CAWSVRDRSNQPQHF

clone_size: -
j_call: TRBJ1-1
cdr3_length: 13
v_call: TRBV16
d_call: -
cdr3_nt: TGTGCCAGCAGCCAATCCACAGTCGGTGAAGCTTTCTTT
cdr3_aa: CASSQSTVGEAFF

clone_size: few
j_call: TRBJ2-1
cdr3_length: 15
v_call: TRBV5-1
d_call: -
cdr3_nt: TGCGCCAGCAGCTTGCAAGGGGTAGACTACAATGAGCAGTTCTTC
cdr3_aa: CASSLQGVDYNEQFF

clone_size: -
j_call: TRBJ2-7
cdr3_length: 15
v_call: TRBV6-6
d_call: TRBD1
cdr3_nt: TGTGCCAGCAGTTACTCGGGACAGGGGACCTACGAGCAGTACTTC
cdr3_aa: CASSYSGQGTYEQYF

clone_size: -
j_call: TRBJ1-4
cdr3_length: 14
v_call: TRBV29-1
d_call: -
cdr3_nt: TGCAGCGTTCGTGACATTAAAACTAATGAAAAACTGTTTTTT
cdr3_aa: CSVRDIKTNEKLFF

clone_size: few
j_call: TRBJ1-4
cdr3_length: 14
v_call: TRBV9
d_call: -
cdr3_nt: TGTGCCAGCAGCGTAGCAGCAACTAATGAAAAACTGTTTTTT
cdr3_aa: CASSVAATNEKLFF

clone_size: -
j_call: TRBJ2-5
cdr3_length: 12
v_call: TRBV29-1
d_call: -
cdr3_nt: TGCAGCGTTGTCGGGGGTGGAGAGACCCAGTACTTC
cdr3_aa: CSVVGGGETQYF

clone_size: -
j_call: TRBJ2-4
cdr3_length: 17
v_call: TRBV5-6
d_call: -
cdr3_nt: TGTGCCAGTAGCAGCTGGGTAGGGGTGAAGGGGACGTACATTCAGTACTTC
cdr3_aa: CASSSWVGVKGTYIQYF

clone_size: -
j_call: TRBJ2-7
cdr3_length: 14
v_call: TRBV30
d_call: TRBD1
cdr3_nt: TGTGCCTGGAAGTCCTGGGACAGCCTCTACGAGCAGTACTTC
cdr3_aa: CAWKSWDSLYEQYF

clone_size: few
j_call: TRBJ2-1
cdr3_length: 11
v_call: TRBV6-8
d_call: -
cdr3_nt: TGTGCCAGCAGTTACTGGATAAAGCAGTTCTTC
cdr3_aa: CASSYWIKQFF

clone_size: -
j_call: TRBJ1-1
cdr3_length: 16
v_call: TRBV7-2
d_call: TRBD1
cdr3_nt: TGTGCCAGCAGCTTAGTGGCAGGGGGCGCGTACACTGAAGCTTTCTTT
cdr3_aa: CASSLVAGGAYTEAFF

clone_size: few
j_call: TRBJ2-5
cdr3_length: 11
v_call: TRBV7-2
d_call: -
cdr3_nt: TGTGCCAGCAGCACCCGGGAGACCCAGTACTTC
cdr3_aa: CASSTRETQYF

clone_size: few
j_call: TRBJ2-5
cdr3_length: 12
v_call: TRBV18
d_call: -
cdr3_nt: TGTGCCAGCTCACCACCCCAAGAGACCCAGTACTTC
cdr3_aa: CASSPPQETQYF

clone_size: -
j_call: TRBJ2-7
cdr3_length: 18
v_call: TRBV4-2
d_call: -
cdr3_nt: TGTGCCAGCAGCCAAGAATCGGTAGCACCGCCTGCACCCTACGAGCAGTACTTC
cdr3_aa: CASSQESVAPPAPYEQYF